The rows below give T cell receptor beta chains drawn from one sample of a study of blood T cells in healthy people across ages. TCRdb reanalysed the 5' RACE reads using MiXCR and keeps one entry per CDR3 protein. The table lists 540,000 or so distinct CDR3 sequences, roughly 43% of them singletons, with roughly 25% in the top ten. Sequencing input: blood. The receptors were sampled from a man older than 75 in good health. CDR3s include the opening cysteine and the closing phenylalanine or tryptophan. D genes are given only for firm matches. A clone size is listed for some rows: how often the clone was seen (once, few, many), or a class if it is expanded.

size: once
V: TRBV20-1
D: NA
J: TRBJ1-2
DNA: TGCAGTGCTCTCCGACAGTCGAGTGGAGAGAGCTACACCTTC
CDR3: CSALRQSSGESYTF

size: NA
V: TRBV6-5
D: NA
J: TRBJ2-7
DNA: TGTGCCAGCAGTTACTCGCGAGCAAACGGATACTACGAGCAGTACTTC
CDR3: CASSYSRANGYYEQYF

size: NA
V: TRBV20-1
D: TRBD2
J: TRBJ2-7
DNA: TGCAGTGCACAGTCCCTCCGGGAGGGCCTCGACGAGCAGTACTTC
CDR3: CSAQSLREGLDEQYF

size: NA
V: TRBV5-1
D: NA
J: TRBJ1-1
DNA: TGCGCCAGTAAGAGACAGCAGATGAACACTGAAGCTTTCTTT
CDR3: CASKRQQMNTEAFF

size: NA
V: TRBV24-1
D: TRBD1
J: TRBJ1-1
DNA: TGTGCCACCAGGGACAGGGGGGGCACTGAAGCTTTCTTT
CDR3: CATRDRGGTEAFF

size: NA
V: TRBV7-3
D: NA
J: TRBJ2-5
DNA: TGTGCCAGCAGCTTACAGGCTAGGGAGAGCCATGAGCAGTACTTC
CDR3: CASSLQARESHEQYF

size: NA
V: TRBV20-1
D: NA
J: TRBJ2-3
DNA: TGCAGTGCTAGAAGGAGAGATACGCAGTATTTT
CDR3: CSARRRDTQYF

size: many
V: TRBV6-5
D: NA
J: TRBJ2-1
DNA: TGTGCCAGCAAGGACACCCCGGCGGGTGAGCAGTTCTTC
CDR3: CASKDTPAGEQFF

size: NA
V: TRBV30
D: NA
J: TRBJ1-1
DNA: TGTGCCTGGAAAGTTTTGACGAACACTGAAGCTTTCTTT
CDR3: CAWKVLTNTEAFF

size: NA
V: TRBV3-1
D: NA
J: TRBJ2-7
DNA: TGTGCCAGCAGCCAACGGACGGTCGACTACGAGCAGTACTTC
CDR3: CASSQRTVDYEQYF

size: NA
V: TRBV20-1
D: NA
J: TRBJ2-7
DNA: TGCAGTGTTCAAGTGTGGACGGGGGACTACGAGCAGTACTTC
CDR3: CSVQVWTGDYEQYF

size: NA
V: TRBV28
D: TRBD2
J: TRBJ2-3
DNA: TGTGCCAGCAGTTTATCTAGCGGGGGGGCGAATACGCAGTATTTT
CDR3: CASSLSSGGANTQYF

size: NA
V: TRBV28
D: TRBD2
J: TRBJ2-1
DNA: TGTGCCAGCAGTCTTAGCGGGAGACTGGGGAATGAGCAGTTCTTC
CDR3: CASSLSGRLGNEQFF

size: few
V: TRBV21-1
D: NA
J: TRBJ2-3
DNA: TGTGCCAGCAGCCCCCATGGGACTAGCGGGTTCGATACGCAGTATTTT
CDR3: CASSPHGTSGFDTQYF

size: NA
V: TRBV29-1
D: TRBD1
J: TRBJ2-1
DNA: TGCAGCGCCGACAGGGCGTCAAACTACAATGAGCAGTTCTTC
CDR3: CSADRASNYNEQFF

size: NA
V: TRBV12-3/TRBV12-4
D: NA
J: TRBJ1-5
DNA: TGTGCCAGTGCCCTCCCCCGGGGGACCCAGCATTTT
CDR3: CASALPRGTQHF

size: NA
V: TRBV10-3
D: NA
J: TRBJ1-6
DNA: TGTGCCATCAGCGGCGAGCGAGATTCACCCCTCCACTTT
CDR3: CAISGERDSPLHF

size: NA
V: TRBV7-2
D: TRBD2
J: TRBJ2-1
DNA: TGTGCCAGCAGCTTACGAGGGGCCGGGGGGTACAATGAGCAGTTCTTC
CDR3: CASSLRGAGGYNEQFF

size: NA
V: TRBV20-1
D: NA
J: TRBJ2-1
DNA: TGCAGTGCCAGGTTGGGGATTGGCCGGAATGAGCAGTTCTTC
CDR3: CSARLGIGRNEQFF

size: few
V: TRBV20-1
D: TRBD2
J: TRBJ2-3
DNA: TGCAGTGCCGTAACGACTAGCGGGGGAACAGATACGCAGTATTTT
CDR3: CSAVTTSGGTDTQYF

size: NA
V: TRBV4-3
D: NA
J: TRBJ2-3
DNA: TGCGCCAGCAGCCAAGATAGAAACACAGATACGCAGTATTTT
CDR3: CASSQDRNTDTQYF

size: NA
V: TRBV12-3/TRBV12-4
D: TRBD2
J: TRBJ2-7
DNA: TGTGCCAGCACCCTAGCGGGGGCCTACGAGCAGTACTTC
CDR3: CASTLAGAYEQYF

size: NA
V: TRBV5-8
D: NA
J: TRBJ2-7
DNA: TGTGCCAGCAGCTCAGATAGGGTCCTCTACGAGCAGTACTTC
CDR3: CASSSDRVLYEQYF

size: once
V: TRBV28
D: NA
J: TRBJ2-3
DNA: TGTGCCAGCAGTTTAACTAATCCCCCAGCGCAGTATTTT
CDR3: CASSLTNPPAQYF

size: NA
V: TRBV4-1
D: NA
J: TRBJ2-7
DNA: TGCGCCAGCAGCCAAGACTGGACGGAACCCTACGAGCAGTACTTC
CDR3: CASSQDWTEPYEQYF

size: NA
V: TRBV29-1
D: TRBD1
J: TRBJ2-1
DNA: TGCAGCGTTGACGGACAGGGCGGATATGAGCAGTTCTTC
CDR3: CSVDGQGGYEQFF

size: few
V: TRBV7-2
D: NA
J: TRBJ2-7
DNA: TGTGCCAGCAGCGAACAGGGTAATGGCGCCTACGAGCAGTACTTC
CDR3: CASSEQGNGAYEQYF

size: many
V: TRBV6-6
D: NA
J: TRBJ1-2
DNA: TGTGCCAGCAGTTACGACAGTAATCGGGAAGGCTACACCTTC
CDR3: CASSYDSNREGYTF

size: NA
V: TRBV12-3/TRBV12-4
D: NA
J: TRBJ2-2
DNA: TGTGCCAGCAGTTTAGCGGTAACGAACACCGGGGAGCTGTTTTTT
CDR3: CASSLAVTNTGELFF

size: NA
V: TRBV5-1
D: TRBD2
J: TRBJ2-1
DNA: TGCGCCAGCAGCTTGGAACTAGCGCATGGTAATGAGCAGTTCTTC
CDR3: CASSLELAHGNEQFF

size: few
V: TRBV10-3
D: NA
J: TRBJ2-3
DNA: TGTGCCATCGCCACGGGACTGGTAGCGGAGGGTACGCAGTATTTT
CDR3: CAIATGLVAEGTQYF